Listed here are 30 T cell receptor beta chains from one sample, sequenced in a study of Ad26.COV2.S vaccination and SARS-CoV-2 variants. Repertoires were generated with immunoSEQ multiplex PCR, while TCRdb's copy carries only in-frame clones and drops some. This sample has some 350,000 clones; about 88% occur once, and the top ten carry 3.3%. Treatment indicated: around 19 received Ad26.COV2.S at low or high dose, single or two shots; five or six received placebo; per-sample allocation not given. All samples were drawn on day 63, counting from the first vaccine or placebo injection. The sequences come from peripheral blood, collected in a trial of Ad26.COV2.S vaccine versus placebo. The source is a person aged 18-60 years who received the Ad26.COV2.S COVID-19 vaccine or a placebo.

The rearrangement links TRBV7-9 to TRBJ1-1, with a tentative D call TRBD1 (6 bases). CDR1 and CDR2 from the germline V gene are SEHNR and FQNEAQ (reference sequence). This CDR3 region has 13 residues. V lost 3 bases and J lost 4, with 9 bases in between. CDR3 DNA sequence: TGTGCCAGCAGCTTCCGGACAGCCACTGAAGCTTTCTTT. It translates to CASSFRTATEAFF. The variable domain in full, with the rest retrieved from reference TRBV7-9 and TRBJ1-1, is DTGVSQNPRHKITKRGQNVTFRCDPISEHNRLYWYRQTLGQGPEFLTYFQNEAQLEKSRLLSDRFSAERPKGSFSTLEIQRTEQGDSAMYLCASSFRTATEAFFGQGTRLTVV.

V gene TRBV19 combines with J gene TRBJ1-6, with a tentative D call TRBD1 (6 bases). The CDR3 covers 14 residues. The germline V and J ends were trimmed by 6 bases and 8 bases, with 14 bases remaining between them. The V gene's germline CDR1 is LNHDA and CDR2 SQIVND (reference sequence). This chain's CDR3 is CASREGGGYSPLHF. The CDR3 nucleotides are TGTGCCAGTAGAGAGGGGGGGGGTTATTCACCCCTCCACTTT.

This chain joins TRBV11-2 and TRBJ1-3; TRBD1 is a possible D gene (5 bases). CDR3 length equals 17 residues. V gave up 6 bases and J gave up 2 bases, with 20 bases separating them. Germline CDR1 SGHAT, CDR2 FQNNGV. CDR3 sequence reads: CASRHGAITKTGNTIYF. The DNA of the CDR3 is TGTGCCAGCAGGCACGGGGCCATCACGAAAACTGGAAACACCATATATTTT.

CDR3 in DNA: TGTGCCAGCAGCTTAGGTGCGGGAGGGCCCAACGAGCAGTACTTC. Its protein product is CASSLGAGGPNEQYF. V gene TRBV7-2 combines with J gene TRBJ2-7; 9 nucleotides line up with TRBD2. From germline, CDR1 is SGHTA and CDR2 FQGNSA. The CDR3 runs 15 residues. J gave up 5 bases and V 1 base, and 6 bases lay outside the gene matches.

The genes are TRBV2 and TRBJ1-3; 9 nucleotides agree with TRBD1. Unmatched junction bases numbered 8, after V lost 6 bases and J lost 2 bases. Germline V CDR1 and CDR2: SNHLY, FYNNEI. This CDR3 has 16 amino acids. CDR3 residues: CASRVDRGSTGNTIYF. The CDR3 region has the DNA TGTGCCAGCAGAGTCGACAGGGGGTCTACTGGAAACACCATATATTTT.

The V call is TRBV30, the J call TRBJ1-4, with 11 bases that match TRBD1. J gave up 10 bases and V 6 bases, and 13 bases lay outside the gene matches. This CDR3 is 15 amino acids long. Germline lookup yields CDR1 GTSNPN and CDR2 SVGIG (reference sequence). The CDR3 DNA reads TGTGCCTGCACCACGCCGGGACAGGGGGGAGGAAAACTGTTTTTT. Protein: CACTTPGQGGGKLFF.

The gene calls are TRBV6-6 and TRBJ2-1, with TRBD2 as a possible D gene (6 bases). The length of the CDR3 is 15 residues. CDR1 and CDR2 (germline): MNHNY, SVGAGI (reference sequence). V was clipped by 7 bases and J by 3 bases, with 16 bases between them. Written as DNA, the CDR3 is TGTGCCAGCAACGACGGGGCGGGATTCTACAATGAGCAGTTCTTC. It specifies CASNDGAGFYNEQFF.

CDR3: CASSLREISPLHF. As DNA, the CDR3 is TGTGCCAGCAGCTTGAGAGAAATATCCCCCCTCCACTTT. The chain has TRBV5-4 and TRBJ1-6; D gene uncertain. CDR3 size: 13 residues. Germline values: CDR1 SGHNT, CDR2 YYREEE (reference sequence). V lost 1 base, J lost 13 bases, and 12 bases lay in between.

This rearrangement joins TRBV2 to TRBJ2-1; a weak D match, TRBD2 (6 bases). The CDR3 is 13 amino acids. Trimming left V 10 bases short and J 1 base short, with 11 bases between. Germline lookup yields CDR1 SNHLY and CDR2 FYNNEI. CDR3 protein: CATAGGSYNEQFF. Written as DNA, the CDR3 is TGTGCCACCGCTGGGGGGTCCTACAATGAGCAGTTCTTC.

The chain carries TRBV6-6 and TRBJ2-6, with TRBD2 matching over 12 bases. Unmatched junction bases numbered 11, after V lost 5 bases and J lost 0 bases. Germline V gene lookup returns CDR1 MNHNY and CDR2 SVGAGI (reference sequence). This CDR3 contains 20 residues. The CDR3 DNA reads TGTGCCAGCAGTCCCACGGCTCTAGCGGGGGGGTCCTCTGGGGCCAACGTCCTGACTTTC. Its translation: CASSPTALAGGSSGANVLTF.

The CDR3 here is CASSPTGLIQPQHF. CDR3 coding DNA: TGTGCCAGCTCACCGACAGGGCTGATTCAGCCCCAGCATTTT. The genes are TRBV18 and TRBJ1-5; 7 bases fit TRBD1. Per the germline V gene, CDR1 is KGHSH and CDR2 is LQKENI. The junction had 5 bases not matched to a gene; V was cut back by 3 bases and J by 6 bases. The CDR3 is 14 amino acids. Using reference TRBV18 and TRBJ1-5 for the parts outside the CDR3, the full variable domain is NAGVMQNPRHLVRRRGQEARLRCSPMKGHSHVYWYRQLPEEGLKFMVYLQKENIIDESGMPKERFSAEFPKEGPSILRIQQVVRGDSAAYFCASSPTGLIQPQHFGDGTRLSIL.

This chain uses TRBV9 with TRBJ2-3; D may be TRBD1 (5 bases). Per the germline V gene, CDR1 is SGDLS and CDR2 is YYNGEE. Trimming removed 4 bases from V and 3 bases from J, with 21 bases in between. This CDR3 contains 17 residues. CDR3 sequence (DNA): TGTGCCAGCAGCCCAAGGGGATCTCTGAGACAAACAGATACGCAGTATTTT. Its translation is CASSPRGSLRQTDTQYF.

The chain has TRBV9 and TRBJ2-1, with a weak D call TRBD2 (5 bases). The CDR3 length is 15 residues. The germline V and J ends were trimmed by 0 bases and 4 bases, with 11 bases remaining between them. Germline V lookup: CDR1 SGDLS, CDR2 YYNGEE. The CDR3 loop is CASSVGGDTYNEQFF. Written as DNA, the CDR3 is TGTGCCAGCAGCGTAGGGGGAGACACATACAATGAGCAGTTCTTC. Full variable domain (rest looked up from reference TRBV9 and TRBJ2-1): DSGVTQTPKHLITATGQRVTLRCSPRSGDLSVYWYQQSLDQGLQFLIQYYNGEERAKGNILERFSAQQFPDLHSELNLSSLELGDSALYFCASSVGGDTYNEQFFGPGTRLTVL.

The chain links TRBV7-9 to TRBJ1-5; D not certain. The CDR3 runs 15 residues. From germline, CDR1 is SEHNR and CDR2 FQNEAQ (reference sequence). Trimming left V 4 bases short and J 2 bases short, with 12 bases between. CDR3 sequence (DNA): TGTGCCAGCAGCTCAGGAGGGATTGGCAATCAGCCCCAGCATTTT. Amino acids: CASSSGGIGNQPQHF.

V and J are TRBV15 and TRBJ1-1, with D possibly TRBD1 on 5 matching bases. Between the trimmed V and J ends, which lost 0 bases and 11 bases, there was a span of 16 bases. Germline CDR1 is LNHNV and CDR2 is YYDKDF (reference sequence). The CDR3 loop spans 14 amino acids. DNA for the CDR3: TGTGCCACCAGCAGAGATCCTGACAGTCCAGGGGCTTTCTTT. This gives the protein CATSRDPDSPGAFF.

The chain combines TRBV7-2 with TRBJ2-2, with TRBD2 as a possible D gene (5 bases). Germline assignment: CDR1 SGHTA and CDR2 FQGNSA. This CDR3 has 15 amino acids. V lost 1 base and J lost 7, with 13 bases in between. The CDR3 loop is CASSLGQPGSGELFF. The CDR3 DNA is TGTGCCAGCAGCTTAGGGCAGCCGGGGAGCGGGGAGCTGTTTTTT.

V and J are TRBV2 and TRBJ1-2; the match to TRBD1 covers 7 bases. Looked up from germline, CDR1 is SNHLY and CDR2 is FYNNEI. The V segment lost 2 bases and the J segment 2 bases; nucleotides outside the gene matches: 11. The CDR3 consists of 17 residues. CDR3 sequence reads: CASSESSWEGANYGYTF. The CDR3, as DNA: TGTGCCAGCAGTGAATCGAGTTGGGAGGGGGCGAACTATGGCTACACCTTC.

The chain is built from TRBV19 and TRBJ1-3; D unclear. CDR3 length: 15 amino acids. Trimming pared 3 bases from V and 3 bases from J, leaving 12 bases between. CDR1 is LNHDA and CDR2 is SQIVND in the germline V gene (reference sequence). The CDR3 DNA is TGTGCCAGTAGTATGGAACAAAGAATTGGAAACACCATATATTTT. Protein sequence: CASSMEQRIGNTIYF.

The chain links TRBV6-2 or TRBV6-3 to TRBJ2-7, with D perhaps matching TRBD1 or TRBD2 (5 bases each). Germline V gives CDR1 MNHEY, CDR2 SVGEGT. The CDR3 spans 15 residues. V lost 6 bases, J lost 4 bases, and 19 bases lay in between. The CDR3 bases are TGTGCCAGCAGCCTCTCCGGGACGGGCGGGTACGAGCAGTACTTC. It specifies CASSLSGTGGYEQYF.

J is TRBJ2-2 and V is TRBV7-6; no firm D call. The germline V gene encodes CDR1 SGHVS and CDR2 FNYEAQ. This CDR3 comprises 15 residues. V dropped 1 base and J dropped 1 base, with 7 bases sitting between them. The CDR3 bases are TGTGCCAGCAGCTTAGTTAGTCAGAACACCGGGGAGCTGTTTTTT. Translation: CASSLVSQNTGELFF.

This chain joins TRBV19 and TRBJ2-3; possibly TRBD1 for D (5 bases). The CDR3 covers 14 residues. Germline assignment: CDR1 LNHDA and CDR2 SQIVND (reference sequence). V was shortened by 2 bases and J by 6 bases, with 12 bases between the two germline ends. CDR3 bases: TGTGCCAGTAGTATACGGACACCCGACGATACGCAGTATTTT. It yields the protein CASSIRTPDDTQYF.

The V call is TRBV5-4, the J call TRBJ2-3, with 12 positions matching TRBD2. The V gene's germline CDR1 is SGHNT and CDR2 YYREEE (reference sequence). V gave up 2 bases and J gave up 6 bases; unmatched junction bases: 4. CDR3 length: 15 residues. CDR3 in amino acids: CASSFGLAGLDTQYF. DNA for the CDR3: TGTGCCAGCAGCTTCGGACTAGCGGGACTCGATACGCAGTATTTT. Together with reference TRBV5-4 and TRBJ2-3, the CDR3 gives the full variable domain: ETGVTQSPTHLIKTRGQQVTLRCSSQSGHNTVSWYQQALGQGPQFIFQYYREEENGRGNFPPRFSGLQFPNYSSELNVNALELDDSALYLCASSFGLAGLDTQYFGPGTRLTVL.

CDR3: CARSNEPGTGHTGELFF. For the CDR3, the DNA is TGTGCCAGAAGCAATGAACCCGGGACAGGTCACACCGGGGAGCTGTTTTTT. This rearrangement joins TRBV5-3 to TRBJ2-2, with 8 bases fitting TRBD1. TRBV5-3 is given ORF status, its function remaining uncertain. This CDR3 contains 17 residues. V was clipped by 4 bases and J by 3 bases; unmatched bases: 11.

The V call is TRBV6-5, the J call TRBJ1-2, with D hard to call. The CDR3 has 15 residues. V was pared by 2 bases and J by 4 bases, with 14 bases between. In germline, CDR1 is MNHEY, CDR2 SVGAGI. The CDR3 DNA reads as TGTGCCAGCAGTTACATAAATAGGGTACCCTATGGCTACACCTTC. Its protein product is CASSYINRVPYGYTF.

The sample holds a few counts of this clone. V usage is TRBV12-3 or TRBV12-4 and J usage is TRBJ1-1; D is uncertain. The CDR3 length is 12 residues. V gave up 6 bases and J gave up 6 bases, with 11 bases separating them. CDR3 sequence reads: CASSRNRAEAFF. CDR3 nucleotide sequence: TGTGCCAGCAGCAGAAACAGAGCTGAAGCTTTCTTT.

V is TRBV27 and J is TRBJ2-7; the match to TRBD1 covers 7 bases. The junction had 6 bases not matched to a gene; V was cut back by 6 bases and J by 4 bases. Germline-derived CDR1 and CDR2 are MNHEY and SMNVEV (reference sequence). The CDR3 spans 13 residues. In nucleotides, the CDR3 is TGTGCCAGCAGCCCACAGGGACAGTACGAGCAGTACTTC. This sequence encodes CASSPQGQYEQYF.

This clone has just a few counts. The CDR3 DNA is TGTGCCACCAGCAGAGAACCGACAGCTGGAAACACCATATATTTT. Its translation is CATSREPTAGNTIYF. The chain links TRBV15 to TRBJ1-3; tentative D call: TRBD1 (5 bases). The V and J ends lost 0 bases and 2 bases respectively, with 8 bases between them. Germline CDR1 LNHNV, CDR2 YYDKDF (reference sequence). This CDR3 comprises 15 residues.

The chain couples TRBV5-4 to TRBJ1-1; 8 bases are shared with TRBD1. V dropped 6 bases and J dropped 4; count of bases not matched to a gene: 8. From germline, CDR1 is SGHNT and CDR2 YYREEE (reference sequence). The length of the CDR3 is 14 residues. This CDR3 is CASTINRGVTEAFF. The CDR3 nucleotides are TGTGCCAGCACCATCAACAGGGGGGTCACTGAAGCTTTCTTT.

The chain recombines TRBV2 with TRBJ2-2; D not resolved. This CDR3 is 13 amino acids long. V was cut by 7 bases and J by 6 bases, with 12 bases left in between. Per the germline V gene, CDR1 is SNHLY and CDR2 is FYNNEI. CDR3 nucleotides: TGTGCCAGCAAAGATTCTGGGCCCGGGGAGCTGTTTTTT. Translation: CASKDSGPGELFF.

The gene calls are TRBV9 and TRBJ2-5; 8 nucleotides match TRBD2. The V segment lost 0 bases and the J segment 0 bases; nucleotides outside the gene matches: 4. Germline CDR1 SGDLS, CDR2 YYNGEE. This CDR3 has 16 residues. As DNA, the CDR3 is TGTGCCAGCAGCGTAGGTTCTAGCGGGTACCAAGAGACCCAGTACTTC. This sequence encodes CASSVGSSGYQETQYF.